A selection of T cell receptor beta chains follows, all from one sample in a study of cytomegalovirus exposure and HLA in healthy donors. Using immunoSEQ multiplex PCR, the repertoire was profiled, and TCRdb retains in-frame clones only, with some absent. The table for this sample gives 45,000 to 60,000 clones. Input material: PBMCs. All receptors derive from a woman in her thirties or forties in good health and CMV-seronegative. The CDR3 runs from the conserved cysteine through the conserved F or W. D genes are given only for firm matches.

>TRBV9|-|TRBJ2-1
TGTGCCAGCAGCCCGAACCCCCTTAGTGAACGTGAGCAGTTCTTC
CASSPNPLSEREQFF
>TRBV4-2|-|TRBJ1-1
TGTGCCAGCAGCCAAGATGCGGCAGGGTGGGGCACTGAAGATTTCTTT
CASSQDAAGWGTEDFF
>TRBV7-3|TRBD2|TRBJ2-1
TGTGCCAGCAGCTTAACTAGCGGGCATGAGCAGTTCTTC
CASSLTSGHEQFF
>TRBV2|-|TRBJ1-2
TGTGCCAGCGTACGAGACTATGGCTACACCTTC
CASVRDYGYTF
>TRBV19|TRBD1|TRBJ1-2
TGTGCCAGTAGTATCCGAACGGGACAGGTAACCTATGGCTACACCTTC
CASSIRTGQVTYGYTF
>TRBV2|TRBD2|TRBJ2-1
TGTGCCAGCAGTGAACAAGCGGGGGGGTTCAATGAGCAGTTCTTC
CASSEQAGGFNEQFF
>TRBV19|TRBD1|TRBJ2-3
TGTGCCAGTAGTATTAGGGTTGTTCGGGACAGGGGCCGCACAGATACGCAGTATTTT
CASSIRVVRDRGRTDTQYF
>TRBV28|-|TRBJ2-2
TGTGCCAGCAGTCGTAGCACGAACACCGGGGAGCTGTTTTTT
CASSRSTNTGELFF
>TRBV5-6|-|TRBJ1-3
TGTGCCAGCAGCCTCCGGGGAAACACCATATATTTT
CASSLRGNTIYF
>TRBV10-1|-|TRBJ2-1
TGCGCCTCGCGGGATGAGCAGTTCTTC
CASRDEQFF
>TRBV5-1|-|TRBJ1-2
TGCGCCAGCAGCTTGGCAATAACAAGGGGCTATGGCTACACCTTC
CASSLAITRGYGYTF
>TRBV19|TRBD2|TRBJ2-7
TGTGCCAGTAGTTCCCCGGCCCTAGCGGGCTTTGTCTACGAGCAGTACTTC
CASSSPALAGFVYEQYF
>TRBV14|-|TRBJ1-2
TGTGCCAGCAGCCAACAGGGAACTAACTATGGCTACACCTTC
CASSQQGTNYGYTF
>TRBV28|TRBD1|TRBJ1-5
TGTGCCAGCAGGATCGGACAGGGAATTAGCAATCAGCCCCAGCATTTT
CASRIGQGISNQPQHF
>TRBV13|TRBD1|TRBJ1-3
TGTGCCAGCAGCGTCGGGACAGGGGATTTCTCTGGAAACACCATATATTTT
CASSVGTGDFSGNTIYF
>TRBV30|-|TRBJ1-6
TGTGCCTGGAGTCAGGGGATCGTCAATTCACCCCTCCACTTT
CAWSQGIVNSPLHF
>TRBV9|TRBD2|TRBJ2-2
TGTGCCAGCAGCGTGACTAGCGGGAGGGAGAGGCCGAACACCGGGGAGCTGTTTTTT
CASSVTSGRERPNTGELFF
>TRBV6-5|-|TRBJ1-4
TGTGCCAGCAGTTCGGCAAGGGGTACTAATGAAAAACTGTTTTTT
CASSSARGTNEKLFF
>TRBV28|-|TRBJ2-7
TGTGCCAGCAGCCTCCGGGGGGCAGGGGAGGACGAGCAGTACTTC
CASSLRGAGEDEQYF
>TRBV29-1|TRBD1|TRBJ1-3
TGCAGCGTTGTAGGACAGGGAGGAGGAAACACCATATATTTT
CSVVGQGGGNTIYF
>TRBV19|TRBD1|TRBJ2-7
TGTGCCAGTAGTACCCCTCGGACAGGATCCTCCTACGAGCAGTACTTC
CASSTPRTGSSYEQYF
>TRBV6-7|-|TRBJ1-2
TGTGCCAGCAGTTACTCCGGGGGTCGGGATGGCTACACCTTC
CASSYSGGRDGYTF
>TRBV5-1|-|TRBJ1-2
TGCGCCAGCATACCTGATACTGGGGCCTTCTATGGCTACACCTTC
CASIPDTGAFYGYTF
>TRBV11-1|TRBD2|TRBJ2-3
TGTGCCAGCAGCCCGTGGACCGGACTAGTGGCAGATACGCAGTATTTT
CASSPWTGLVADTQYF
>TRBV5-1|TRBD1|TRBJ1-6
TGCGCCAGCAGCCTCGGACAGGGGAGCTCCTATAATTCACCCCTCCACTTT
CASSLGQGSSYNSPLHF
>TRBV10-3|TRBD2|TRBJ2-1
TGTGCCATCAGTGAGTCCACTAGCGGTTACAATGAGCAGTTCTTC
CAISESTSGYNEQFF
>TRBV5-6|TRBD1|TRBJ2-7
TGTGCCAGCAGCACGGGACAGATCTTTTTAAGCGAGCAGTACTTC
CASSTGQIFLSEQYF
>TRBV19|-|TRBJ2-1
TGTGCCAGTAGTATAGAAGGTAGCAGGCAGTTCTTC
CASSIEGSRQFF
>TRBV6-6|-|TRBJ1-2
TGTGCCAGCAGTCACAGCCGAAACTATGGCTACACCTTC
CASSHSRNYGYTF
>TRBV29-1|TRBD1|TRBJ2-2
TGCAGCGTGGGACAGGGGGGAGCCGGGGAGCTGTTTTTT
CSVGQGGAGELFF
>TRBV6-1|-|TRBJ2-1
TGTGCCAGCAGTGAAACGGCAGGGGCACCCCGAAATTACAATGAGCAGTTCTTC
CASSETAGAPRNYNEQFF
>TRBV30|-|TRBJ1-2
TGTGCCTGGAGTCCGCAAACCGGGGGCTACACCTTC
CAWSPQTGGYTF
>TRBV28|-|TRBJ1-1
TGTGCCAGCAGTTTAGGGCGGGGTTCGAACACTGAAGCTTTCTTT
CASSLGRGSNTEAFF
>TRBV4-2|TRBD2|TRBJ2-7
TGTGCCAGCAGCCCCACTAGCGGGAGGGCCGCATACGAGCAGTACTTC
CASSPTSGRAAYEQYF
>TRBV5-1|-|TRBJ1-3
TGCGCCAGCAGCTTGGACACACCGACATCTGGAAACACCATATATTTT
CASSLDTPTSGNTIYF
>TRBV19|TRBD2|TRBJ2-2
TGTGCCAGTAGTGCTACACTAGCGGGGGGGCACGCCGGGGAGCTGTTTTTT
CASSATLAGGHAGELFF
>TRBV2|-|TRBJ1-5
TGTGCCAGCAGTCCCACGACAGGTAATCAGCCCCAGCATTTT
CASSPTTGNQPQHF
>TRBV7-2|-|TRBJ2-7
TGTGCCAGCAGCTTACCCGGGATCTACGAGCAGTACTTC
CASSLPGIYEQYF
>TRBV10-3|TRBD2|TRBJ2-5
TGTGCCATCAGTGACCCGACTAGCGGGCCGGAGACCCAGTACTTC
CAISDPTSGPETQYF
>TRBV14|-|TRBJ2-2
TGTGCCAGCAGCCCCCGGAGGGGGCAGGACACCGGGGAGCTGTTTTTT
CASSPRRGQDTGELFF
>TRBV19|-|TRBJ1-2
TGTGCCAGTAGTCCACAGGTCGGTAACTATGGCTACACCTTC
CASSPQVGNYGYTF
>TRBV6-1|TRBD1|TRBJ2-7
TGTGCCAGCAGTGTGGCAGGGGGCGACGAGCAGTACTTC
CASSVAGGDEQYF
>TRBV7-2|-|TRBJ1-3
TGTGCCAGCAGCTTAATCAGGGGTTCCGGCTCTGGAAACACCATATATTTT
CASSLIRGSGSGNTIYF
>TRBV28|TRBD1|TRBJ1-2
TGTGCCAGCAGTCCCAACAGGGGGCTAGGGTACACCTTC
CASSPNRGLGYTF
>TRBV4-2|TRBD1|TRBJ2-7
TGTGCCAGCAGCCTTAGCGGGACAGGGGGAACCTACGAGCAGTACTTC
CASSLSGTGGTYEQYF
>TRBV20-1|-|TRBJ2-7
TGCAGTGCTTCAGAGGTCTACGAGCAGTACTTC
CSASEVYEQYF